The 29 T cell receptor beta chains given below trace back to one sample, sequenced in a study of T cells in Graves' hyperthyroidism and ophthalmopathy. Regions amplified from RNA transcripts were the TCR beta CDR3 regions. HTBI primers were the set used in a first-round RT-PCR of the TCR CDR3. TCRdb re-derived calls from the multiplex PCR reads in MiXCR, one entry per CDR3 protein. The data show approximately 700,000 distinct CDR3 sequences, roughly 15% seen once. Material for sequencing was blood. These receptors originate from a man aged 18 to 30 with Graves' hyperthyroidism.

The chain is built from TRBV5-1 and TRBJ2-7; the D gene could be TRBD1 or TRBD2 (5 bases each). Germline CDR1 SGHRS, CDR2 YFSETQ. The CDR3 loop spans 15 amino acids. V was clipped by 0 bases and J by 3 bases, with 13 bases between them. CDR3 nucleotides: TGCGCCAGCAGCTTGGCCTGGGGGAATAACTACGAGCAGTACTTC. Translating it yields CASSLAWGNNYEQYF.

This clonotype has ten or more counts. The chain is built from TRBV6-1 and TRBJ2-3, with D possibly TRBD2 on 6 matching bases. Germline V gene sequence: CDR1 MNHNS, CDR2 SASEGT. CDR3 length: 16 amino acids. The germline V and J ends were trimmed by 0 bases and 0 bases, with 10 bases remaining between them. CDR3 residues: CASSEAWAGSTDTQYF. CDR3 coding DNA: TGTGCCAGCAGTGAAGCCTGGGCGGGAAGCACAGATACGCAGTATTTT.

This clonotype has a count of ten or more. This chain links TRBV2 with TRBJ2-7; TRBD1 matches 7 bases. Germline V gene lookup returns CDR1 SNHLY and CDR2 FYNNEI. V lost 6 bases to trimming and J lost 1 base; unmatched junction nucleotides: 9. The CDR3 spans 15 residues. CDR3 loop: CASRRGQWVSYEQYF. The CDR3 bases are TGTGCCAGCAGGAGGGGACAGTGGGTGTCCTACGAGCAGTACTTC.

About this clonotype: A much larger clone sits a single nucleotide away, making a read error possible. The chain has TRBV9 and TRBJ2-7; TRBD1 aligns across 9 bases. V lost 4 bases, J lost 2 bases, and 4 bases stayed unmatched. CDR1 and CDR2 from the germline V gene are SGDLS and YYNGEE. The CDR3 loop spans 14 amino acids. DNA of the CDR3: TGTGCCAGCAGCAACGGACAGGGGACCTACGAGCAGTACTTC. It specifies CASSNGQGTYEQYF.

The chain combines TRBV11-2 with TRBJ1-4; D call uncertain. Germline CDR1 is SGHAT and CDR2 is FQNNGV. The ends were cut back, 2 bases at V and 7 bases at J, with 8 bases in the middle. CDR3 size: 13 residues. This chain's CDR3 is CASSLIMGEKLFF. In nucleotides, the CDR3 is TGTGCCAGCAGCTTAATCATGGGTGAAAAACTGTTTTTT. The full variable domain, its missing parts supplied by reference TRBV11-2 and TRBJ1-4, is EAGVAQSPRYKIIEKRQSVAFWCNPISGHATLYWYQQILGQGPKLLIQFQNNGVVDDSQLPKDRFSAERLKGVDSTLKIQPAKLEDSAVYLCASSLIMGEKLFFGSGTQLSVL.

This clonotype was counted between two and nine times. V usage is TRBV20-1 and J usage is TRBJ2-5; 11 bases match TRBD2. The germline V gene encodes CDR1 DFQATT and CDR2 SNEGSKA (reference sequence). V lost 0 bases to trimming and J lost 7 bases; unmatched junction nucleotides: 1. The CDR3 is 13 amino acids. In DNA form, the CDR3 reads TGCAGTGCTAGAGATGGGACTAGCGGGACCCAGTACTTC. Its translation is CSARDGTSGTQYF.

This clonotype was picked up a small number of times. This chain joins TRBV9 and TRBJ2-3; 7 nucleotides align to TRBD2. Germline V lookup: CDR1 SGDLS, CDR2 YYNGEE. V lost 2 bases, J lost 5 bases, and 11 bases stayed unmatched. The CDR3 sequence is 16 residues long. CDR3 DNA sequence: TGTGCCAGCAGCGTGGAGCTCGGGAGGAGGGAAGATACGCAGTATTTT. Residues: CASSVELGRREDTQYF.

This clonotype appeared many times. V is TRBV12-3 or TRBV12-4 and J is TRBJ2-3; D is ambiguous. Trimming stripped 1 base from V and 0 bases from J, with 11 bases between. The CDR3 runs to 16 residues. The CDR3 DNA is TGTGCCAGCAGTTTAGGGCGGATAACTAGCACAGATACGCAGTATTTT. It yields the protein CASSLGRITSTDTQYF.

This chain uses TRBV6-1 with TRBJ2-5; possibly TRBD1 for D (6 bases). Deletions cut 7 bases from V and 2 bases from J, with 17 bases between. Germline assignment: CDR1 MNHNS and CDR2 SASEGT. The CDR3 totals 15 residues. CDR3 nucleotides: TGTGCCAGCACTGACCCCAGGGGATTTCAAGAGACCCAGTACTTC. This sequence encodes CASTDPRGFQETQYF.

This sequence joins TRBV18 and TRBJ1-3; D gene ambiguous. This CDR3 contains 15 residues. The V gene's germline CDR1 is KGHSH and CDR2 LQKENI. The ends were cut back, 3 bases at V and 0 bases at J, with 9 bases in the middle. In DNA form, the CDR3 reads TGTGCCAGCTCACCTAGGGAAAACTCTGGAAACACCATATATTTT. The encoded protein is CASSPRENSGNTIYF.

The chain couples TRBV19 to TRBJ1-5, with 7 bases that match TRBD1. There are 13 residues in the CDR3. J lost 14 bases, V lost 5 bases, and 12 bases had no gene match. Germline V CDR1 and CDR2: LNHDA, SQIVND (reference sequence). DNA of the CDR3: TGTGCCAGTAGTTCGGGACAGAGGACAAAGGAGCATTTT. As protein: CASSSGQRTKEHF. Looking up the rest from reference TRBV19 and TRBJ1-5 gives the full variable domain: DGGITQSPKYLFRKEGQNVTLSCEQNLNHDAMYWYRQDPGQGLRLIYYSQIVNDFQKGDIAEGYSVSREKKESFPLTVTSAQKNPTAFYLCASSSGQRTKEHFGDGTRLSIL.

The V and J genes are TRBV5-1 and TRBJ1-1; tentative D call: TRBD1 (5 bases). In germline, CDR1 is SGHRS, CDR2 YFSETQ. The CDR3 is made up of 16 amino acids. Trimming removed 3 bases from V and 3 bases from J, with 18 bases in between. CDR3 bases: TGCGCCAGCAGCTCGCCCCCCCTCGGGACGGACACTGAAGCTTTCTTT. It is translated as CASSSPPLGTDTEAFF.

This clonotype was counted ten times or more. The V call is TRBV3-1, the J call TRBJ1-1; TRBD1 matches 9 bases. J gave up 11 bases and V 0 bases, and 7 bases lay outside the gene matches. This CDR3 spans 14 amino acids. Germline assignment: CDR1 LGHDT and CDR2 YNNKEL (reference sequence). The CDR3 DNA reads as TGTGCCAGCAGCCAAGATGACGGGACAGGGAGGGCTTTCTTT. Its translation is CASSQDDGTGRAFF.

In its sample, this clonotype was seen many times. J is TRBJ1-1 and V is TRBV11-2; D ambiguous. V lost 5 bases and J lost 11, with 12 bases in between. CDR3 length equals 11 residues. The V gene's germline CDR1 is SGHAT and CDR2 FQNNGV. DNA of the CDR3: TGTGCCAGCAGCCCCCAAGGACTTGCTTTCTTT. Encoded protein: CASSPQGLAFF.

This clonotype was counted at least ten times. Here the CDR3 DNA reads TGTGCCAGCAGTCCACAGGGCGGGAGATCGAGTGAGCAGTTCTTC. Protein product: CASSPQGGRSSEQFF. V and J are TRBV6-1 and TRBJ2-1; D is perhaps TRBD2 (7 bases). The V end lost 5 bases, the J end lost 9 bases, and 20 bases lay between the germline ends. Germline V gene data show CDR1 as MNHNS and CDR2 as SASEGT. The CDR3 is 15 residues long.

J is TRBJ2-7 and V is TRBV20-1; D may be TRBD1 (6 bases). CDR3 length equals 16 residues. V dropped 0 bases and J dropped 5 bases, with 20 bases sitting between them. Per germline, CDR1 DFQATT and CDR2 SNEGSKA (reference sequence). CDR3 region: CSARDLGGTESNEQYF. CDR3 nucleotides: TGCAGTGCTAGAGATCTTGGGGGCACCGAATCCAACGAGCAGTACTTC.

This clonotype was detected ten times or more. The CDR3 sequence is CASSLMGEGGFNTEAFF. The CDR3 bases are TGTGCCAGCAGTTTAATGGGGGAAGGGGGCTTTAACACTGAAGCTTTCTTT. J is TRBJ1-1 and V is TRBV12-3 or TRBV12-4; the match to TRBD1 covers 7 bases. This CDR3 spans 17 amino acids. The V segment lost 2 bases and the J segment 2 bases; nucleotides outside the gene matches: 11.

This clonotype was seen a handful of times. The chain links TRBV6-1 to TRBJ2-2; no definite D call. The germline V gene has CDR1 MNHNS and CDR2 SASEGT. This CDR3 is built from 14 residues. Trimming pared 5 bases from V and 3 bases from J, leaving 10 bases between. CDR3 DNA: TGTGCCAGCAGTTTACTGATCTACACCGGGGAGCTGTTTTTT. It translates to CASSLLIYTGELFF.

This chain connects TRBV6-6 to TRBJ2-6; perhaps TRBD2 as D (5 bases). The ends were cut back, 0 bases at V and 2 bases at J, with 8 bases in the middle. The CDR3 has 16 amino acids. Germline-derived CDR1 and CDR2 are MNHNY and SVGAGI (reference sequence). The CDR3 region has the DNA TGTGCCAGCAGTTACTCAGGACTCACTGGGGCCAACGTCCTGACTTTC. This gives the protein CASSYSGLTGANVLTF.

This clonotype occurred many times. This sequence joins TRBV6-1 and TRBJ2-1; 8 bases line up with TRBD1. V was clipped by 6 bases and J by 2 bases; unmatched bases: 6. Looked up from germline, CDR1 is MNHNS and CDR2 is SASEGT. This CDR3 is built from 15 residues. The CDR3 protein is CASRKGQEPYNEQFF. CDR3 DNA sequence: TGTGCCAGCAGAAAGGGACAGGAGCCCTACAATGAGCAGTTCTTC.

This clonotype was detected many times. J is TRBJ2-5 and V is TRBV12-3 or TRBV12-4, with a tentative D call TRBD2 (6 bases). The ends were cut back, 6 bases at V and 2 bases at J, with 13 bases in the middle. The CDR3 sequence is 14 residues long. The CDR3 is CASSPAGTQETQYF. The CDR3 nucleotides read TGTGCCAGCAGCCCCGCCGGGACTCAAGAGACCCAGTACTTC.

Many counts were recorded for this clonotype. Here the CDR3 DNA reads TGTGCCAGCTCACCGCCCATAGCGGGAGGATACAATGAGCAGTTCTTC. The encoded protein is CASSPPIAGGYNEQFF. The genes are TRBV18 and TRBJ2-1; 10 bases map to TRBD2. V dropped 3 bases and J dropped 4; count of bases not matched to a gene: 6. In germline, CDR1 is KGHSH, CDR2 LQKENI. This CDR3 has 16 amino acids.

This sequence joins TRBV7-9 and TRBJ2-2, with 7 positions matching TRBD2. The CDR3 spans 16 residues. Germline CDR1 is SEHNR and CDR2 is FQNEAQ (reference sequence). V was clipped by 5 bases and J by 6 bases; unmatched bases: 12. CDR3 sequence reads: CASSDSGSGVPGELFF. DNA of the CDR3: TGTGCCAGCAGCGATAGCGGGTCGGGGGTCCCCGGGGAGCTGTTTTTT. The full variable domain, in which reference TRBV7-9 and TRBJ2-2 provide the parts outside the CDR3, is DTGVSQNPRHKITKRGQNVTFRCDPISEHNRLYWYRQTLGQGPEFLTYFQNEAQLEKSRLLSDRFSAERPKGSFSTLEIQRTEQGDSAMYLCASSDSGSGVPGELFFGEGSRLTVL.

The chain recombines TRBV4-2 with TRBJ2-5; 8 bases align to TRBD2. The CDR3 sequence is 16 residues long. V lost 0 bases and J lost 5; bases outside the gene matches: 8. Germline CDR1 and CDR2: LGHNA and YNFKEQ. CDR3 in DNA: TGTGCCAGCAGCCAAGACCCAGCGGGAGTTTTGGAGACCCAGTACTTC. The encoded protein is CASSQDPAGVLETQYF.

The rearrangement links TRBV20-1 to TRBJ2-1, with a tentative D call TRBD2 (6 bases). Looked up from germline, CDR1 is DFQATT and CDR2 is SNEGSKA (reference sequence). The ends were cut back, 0 bases at V and 8 bases at J, with 11 bases in the middle. This CDR3 comprises 13 residues. The CDR3, as DNA: TGCAGTGCTAGAGATAGGGCGGGATATGAGCAGTTCTTC. It yields the protein CSARDRAGYEQFF.

There are a few counts of this clonotype. This rearrangement joins TRBV6-2 or TRBV6-3 to TRBJ2-5; no definite D call. Trimming removed 5 bases at V and 4 bases at J, with 14 bases between. Germline assignment: CDR1 MNHEY and CDR2 SVGEGT. This CDR3 spans 14 amino acids. This chain's CDR3 is CASSRRLPGETQYF. For the CDR3, the DNA is TGTGCCAGCAGTCGCCGTCTACCGGGAGAGACCCAGTACTTC.

The V call is TRBV7-8, the J call TRBJ1-4; 10 bases agree with TRBD1. Trimming at V came to 5 bases and at J to 7 bases, leaving 19 bases not matched to a gene. This CDR3 contains 19 residues. CDR1 and CDR2 (germline): SGHVS, FQNEAQ. CDR3 DNA: TGTGCCAGCAGCCGGCCGGGACAGGGGTTATACTACCCCTCTGAAAAACTGTTTTTT. It specifies CASSRPGQGLYYPSEKLFF. Filled out from reference TRBV7-8 and TRBJ1-4, the complete variable domain reads GAGVSQSPRYKVAKRGQDVALRCDPISGHVSLFWYQQALGQGPEFLTYFQNEAQLDKSGLPSDRFFAERPEGSVSTLKIQRTQQEDSAVYLCASSRPGQGLYYPSEKLFFGSGTQLSVL.

The sample holds many counts of this clonotype. This rearrangement joins TRBV28 to TRBJ2-3; the D gene is possibly TRBD1 (6 bases). This CDR3 comprises 13 residues. Trimming pared 5 bases from V and 3 bases from J, leaving 9 bases between. In germline, CDR1 is MDHEN, CDR2 SYDVKM. CDR3 amino acids: CASSAGQTDTQYF. The DNA of the CDR3 is TGTGCCAGCAGTGCTGGACAGACAGATACGCAGTATTTT. Full variable domain (remainder filled in from reference TRBV28 and TRBJ2-3): DVKVTQSSRYLVKRTGEKVFLECVQDMDHENMFWYRQDPGLGLRLIYFSYDVKMKEKGDIPEGYSVSREKKERFSLILESASTNQTSMYLCASSAGQTDTQYFGPGTRLTVL.

V and J are TRBV4-1 and TRBJ1-5, with D perhaps matching TRBD1 (6 bases). The CDR3 spans 15 residues. The germline gives CDR1 MGHRA, CDR2 YSYEKL. Trimming stripped 5 bases from V and 0 bases from J, with 11 bases between. CDR3 nucleotide sequence: TGCGCCAGCAGCGCAAGGGGGGATAGCAATCAGCCCCAGCATTTT. Its translation: CASSARGDSNQPQHF.